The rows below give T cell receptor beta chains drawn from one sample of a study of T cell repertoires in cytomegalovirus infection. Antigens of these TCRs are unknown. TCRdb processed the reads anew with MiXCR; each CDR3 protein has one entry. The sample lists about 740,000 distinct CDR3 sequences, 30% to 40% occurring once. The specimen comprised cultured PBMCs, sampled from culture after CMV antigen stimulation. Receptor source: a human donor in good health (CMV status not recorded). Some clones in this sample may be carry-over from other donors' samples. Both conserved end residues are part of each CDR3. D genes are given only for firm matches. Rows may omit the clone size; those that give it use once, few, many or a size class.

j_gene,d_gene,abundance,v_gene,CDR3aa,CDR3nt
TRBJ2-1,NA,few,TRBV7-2,CASTGGTQGIEQFF,TGTGCCAGCACCGGGGGGACTCAGGGGATTGAGCAGTTCTTC
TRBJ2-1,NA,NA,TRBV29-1,CSVESRNDEQFF,TGCAGCGTTGAGTCCAGAAACGATGAGCAGTTCTTC
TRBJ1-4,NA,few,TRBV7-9,CASSSGVGPLNEKLFF,TGTGCCAGCAGCTCCGGTGTGGGACCCCTAAATGAAAAACTGTTTTTT
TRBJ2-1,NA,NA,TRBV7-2,CASSLRQGGGEQFF,TGTGCCAGCAGCTTAAGGCAGGGGGGCGGTGAGCAGTTCTTC
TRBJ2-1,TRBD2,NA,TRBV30,CAWSGSGNEQFF,TGTGCGTGGAGCGGGAGTGGGAATGAGCAGTTCTTC
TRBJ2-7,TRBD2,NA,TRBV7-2,CASSPPRWTSGSHEQYF,TGTGCCAGCAGCCCTCCCCGTTGGACTAGCGGGAGCCACGAGCAGTACTTC
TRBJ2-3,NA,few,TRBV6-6,CASSVQSRGAPGDTQYF,TGTGCCAGCAGTGTCCAATCCCGGGGGGCGCCCGGAGATACGCAGTATTTT
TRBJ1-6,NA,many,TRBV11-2,CASSLVRGPGSPLHF,TGTGCCAGCAGCTTAGTGCGGGGGCCGGGTTCACCCCTCCACTTT
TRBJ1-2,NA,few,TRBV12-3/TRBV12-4,CASRPGPFGGYTF,TGTGCCAGCAGACCAGGACCGTTTGGTGGCTACACCTTC
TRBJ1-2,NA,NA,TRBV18,CASSPSLLGGARMENGYTF,TGTGCCAGCTCACCCAGTCTTTTGGGGGGCGCAAGGATGGAGAATGGCTACACCTTC
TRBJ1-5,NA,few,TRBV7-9,CASSQIDQPQHF,TGTGCCAGCAGCCAGATCGATCAGCCCCAGCATTTT
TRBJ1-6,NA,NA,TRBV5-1,CASSLEGTNNSPLHF,TGCGCCAGCAGCTTGGAGGGAACCAATAATTCACCCCTCCACTTT
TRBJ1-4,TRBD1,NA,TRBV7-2,CASSLQTGVEKLFF,TGTGCCAGCAGCTTGCAAACAGGGGTTGAAAAACTGTTTTTT
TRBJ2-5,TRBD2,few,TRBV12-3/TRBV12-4,CASGGEETQYF,TGTGCCAGCGGGGGGGAAGAGACCCAGTACTTC
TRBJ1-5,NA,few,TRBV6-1,CASSFPPKRTYSNQPQHF,TGTGCCAGCAGTTTCCCCCCCAAGCGGACATATAGCAATCAGCCCCAGCATTTT
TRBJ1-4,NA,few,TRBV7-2,CASSSRPGGEKLFF,TGTGCCAGCAGCTCCAGACCTGGGGGGGAAAAACTGTTTTTT
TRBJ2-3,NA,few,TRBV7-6,CASSLRRLSTDTQYF,TGTGCCAGCAGCTTAAGGAGGTTGAGCACAGATACGCAGTATTTT
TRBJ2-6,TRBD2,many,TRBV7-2,CASRLAGSHQGANVLTF,TGTGCCAGCAGACTAGCGGGGAGCCACCAAGGGGCCAACGTCCTGACTTTC
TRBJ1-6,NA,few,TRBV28,CASSRTRWDSPLHF,TGTGCCAGCAGTAGGACACGTTGGGATTCACCCCTCCACTTT
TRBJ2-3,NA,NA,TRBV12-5,CSSSFTDTQYF,TGTTCCAGCTCCTTTACAGATACGCAGTATTTT
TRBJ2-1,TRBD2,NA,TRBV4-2,CASSQVGSGGTTRFYNEQFF,TGTGCCAGCAGCCAAGTCGGGAGCGGGGGCACGACACGCTTCTACAATGAGCAGTTCTTC
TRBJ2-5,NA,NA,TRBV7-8,CASSFQGSRETQYF,TGTGCCAGCAGCTTTCAGGGGTCGCGGGAGACCCAGTACTTC
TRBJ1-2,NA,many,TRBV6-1,CASSYLGAANYGYTF,TGTGCCAGCAGTTATTTAGGAGCCGCTAACTATGGCTACACCTTC
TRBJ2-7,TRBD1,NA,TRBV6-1,CASSGDRGQEQYF,TGTGCCAGCAGTGGGGACAGGGGGCAGGAGCAGTACTTC
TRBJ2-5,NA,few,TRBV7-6,CASSLAETGPAGETQYF,TGTGCCAGCAGCTTAGCTGAGACAGGCCCGGCGGGAGAGACCCAGTACTTC
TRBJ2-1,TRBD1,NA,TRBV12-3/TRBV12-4,CASSYKSGTGYNEQFF,TGTGCCAGCAGCTATAAATCCGGGACAGGCTACAATGAGCAGTTCTTC
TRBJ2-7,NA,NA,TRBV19,CASSAGWTSSTYEQYF,TGTGCCAGTAGTGCGGGTTGGACCTCTTCTACCTACGAGCAGTACTTC
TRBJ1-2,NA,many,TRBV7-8,CASSLAAGQFYGYTF,TGTGCCAGCAGCTTAGCGGCTGGGCAGTTCTATGGCTACACCTTC
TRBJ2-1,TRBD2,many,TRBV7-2,CASSRNRPGTSGSTVF,TGTGCCAGCAGCCGAAATCGACCGGGTACTAGCGGGAGCACGGTTTTC
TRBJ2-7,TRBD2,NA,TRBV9,CASSPGLAGGVGEQYF,TGTGCCAGCAGCCCCGGACTAGCGGGGGGGGTCGGCGAGCAGTACTTC
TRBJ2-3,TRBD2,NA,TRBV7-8,CASSFIAGGPLDTQYF,TGTGCCAGCAGCTTCATAGCGGGAGGGCCCTTAGATACGCAGTATTTT
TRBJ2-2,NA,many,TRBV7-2,CASKGGSFPGELFF,TGTGCCAGCAAGGGGGGGTCTTTCCCCGGGGAGCTGTTTTTT
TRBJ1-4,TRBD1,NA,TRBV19,CASSMETGSEKLFF,TGTGCCAGTAGTATGGAGACAGGGAGTGAAAAACTGTTTTTT